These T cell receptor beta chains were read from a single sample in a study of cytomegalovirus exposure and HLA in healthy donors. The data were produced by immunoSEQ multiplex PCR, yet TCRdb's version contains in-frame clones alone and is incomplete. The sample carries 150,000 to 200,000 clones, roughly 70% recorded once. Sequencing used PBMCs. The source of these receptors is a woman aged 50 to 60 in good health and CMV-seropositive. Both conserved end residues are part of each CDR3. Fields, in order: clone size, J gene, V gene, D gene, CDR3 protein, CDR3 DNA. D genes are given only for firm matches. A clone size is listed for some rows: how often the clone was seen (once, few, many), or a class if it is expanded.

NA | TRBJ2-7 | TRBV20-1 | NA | CSATAFGEQYF | TGCAGTGCGACAGCGTTCGGCGAGCAGTACTTC
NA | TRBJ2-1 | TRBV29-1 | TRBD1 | CSVEGRGWEQFF | TGCAGCGTTGAAGGCAGGGGGTGGGAGCAGTTCTTC
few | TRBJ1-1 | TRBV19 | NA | CASSFEGTEAFF | TGTGCCAGTAGTTTCGAGGGCACTGAAGCTTTCTTT
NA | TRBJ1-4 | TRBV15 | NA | CATSSGTQGGNEKLFF | TGTGCCACCAGCTCCGGTACGCAGGGTGGTAATGAAAAACTGTTTTTT
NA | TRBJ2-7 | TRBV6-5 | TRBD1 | CASSGQGRASEQYF | TGTGCCAGCAGCGGACAGGGGCGGGCCTCCGAGCAGTACTTC
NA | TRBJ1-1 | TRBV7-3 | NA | CASSLTANRVTEAFF | TGTGCCAGCAGCTTAACTGCGAACAGGGTCACTGAAGCTTTCTTT
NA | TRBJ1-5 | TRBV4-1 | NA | CASSQVLVGNQPQHF | TGCGCCAGCAGCCAAGTTCTCGTCGGCAATCAGCCCCAGCATTTT
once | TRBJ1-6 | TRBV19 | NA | CASSIGSDNSPLHF | TGTGCCAGTAGTATAGGGAGTGATAATTCACCCCTCCACTTT
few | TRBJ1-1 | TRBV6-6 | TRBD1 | CASSYLGQGNTEAFF | TGTGCCAGCAGTTACTTGGGACAGGGTAACACTGAAGCTTTCTTT
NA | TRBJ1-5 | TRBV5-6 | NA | CASSLGGEQPQHF | TGTGCCAGCAGCTTGGGGGGAGAACAGCCCCAGCATTTT
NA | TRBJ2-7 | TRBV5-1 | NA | CASRGGARLSEQYF | TGCGCCAGCAGAGGCGGGGCCCGGTTAAGCGAGCAGTACTTC
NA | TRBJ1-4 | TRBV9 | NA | CASSVSGFNEKLFF | TGTGCCAGCAGCGTCAGCGGATTTAATGAAAAACTGTTTTTT
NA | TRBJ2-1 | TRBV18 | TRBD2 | CASSPDETTSNNEQFF | TGTGCCAGCTCACCCGATGAAACGACTAGCAACAATGAGCAGTTCTTC
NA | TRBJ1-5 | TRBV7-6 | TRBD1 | CASSGDRGNQPQHF | TGTGCCAGCAGCGGAGACAGGGGCAATCAGCCCCAGCATTTT